Shown below are 27 T cell receptor beta chains from a single sample sequenced in a study of technical replicates of blood from a few donors (dated by TCRdb to about 2017). The method behind the library was the immunoSEQ multiplex PCR assay. The immuneACCESS repertoire file appears here via TCRdb, limited to in-frame rearrangements. These files lack a portion of the clones; in checked studies, under half of the deficit traces to unresolved V genes, and the cause of the others is not known. The sample table holds approximately 89,000 clones, of which roughly 93% were seen once. The ten top clones hold 0.39% of the sample. Material: T cells isolated from PBMCs. The receptors here all came from a human donor in good health.

The V gene is TRBV2, the J gene TRBJ1-5, with a possible D match to TRBD1 (6 bases). The CDR3 is 13 residues long. The V gene lost 4 bases and the J gene lost 3 bases, with 7 bases spanning the gap. Looked up from germline, CDR1 is SNHLY and CDR2 is FYNNEI. In DNA, the CDR3 is TGTGCCAGCAGTGGGGGGCTCAATCAGCCCCAGCATTTT. Its protein product is CASSGGLNQPQHF. The full variable domain, its missing parts supplied by reference TRBV2 and TRBJ1-5, is EPEVTQTPSHQVTQMGQEVILRCVPISNHLYFYWYRQILGQKVEFLVSFYNNEISEKSEIFDDQFSVERPDGSNFTLKIRSTKLEDSAMYFCASSGGLNQPQHFGDGTRLSIL.

The V and J genes are TRBV19 and TRBJ1-3; TRBD1 might be the D (6 bases). This CDR3 has 14 residues. The germline V and J ends were trimmed by 3 bases and 3 bases, with 9 bases remaining between them. Germline CDR1 reads LNHDA; CDR2 reads SQIVND (reference sequence). The CDR3 loop is CASSIRTDGNTIYF. The CDR3 bases are TGTGCCAGTAGTATTCGGACAGATGGAAACACCATATATTTT.

The chain employs TRBV30 and TRBJ1-2; 12 bases fit TRBD1. The CDR3 sequence is 15 residues long. Unmatched junction bases numbered 11, after V lost 4 bases and J lost 8 bases. Germline values: CDR1 GTSNPN, CDR2 SVGIG (reference sequence). CDR3 protein: CAWNTGQGAIRGYTF. The CDR3 DNA follows: TGTGCCTGGAACACGGGACAGGGGGCGATTCGCGGCTACACCTTC.

This sequence joins TRBV5-1 and TRBJ2-1; 7 bases are shared with TRBD2. This CDR3 contains 16 residues. J gave up 2 bases and V 4 bases, and 9 bases lay outside the gene matches. Germline CDR1 SGHRS, CDR2 YFSETQ. The CDR3: CASSPEGLAAYNEQFF. DNA for the CDR3: TGCGCCAGCAGCCCGGAGGGTCTAGCGGCCTACAATGAGCAGTTCTTC.

The chain links TRBV5-4 to TRBJ1-1; D is ambiguous. The length of the CDR3 is 14 residues. Per the germline V gene, CDR1 is SGHNT and CDR2 is YYREEE (reference sequence). Trimming cost V 0 bases and J 5 bases, with 11 bases left between them. The chain's CDR3 is CASSLEAGRTEAFF. CDR3 nucleotide sequence: TGTGCCAGCAGCTTGGAGGCGGGGAGGACTGAAGCTTTCTTT.

The V gene is TRBV7-2, the J gene TRBJ2-1, with 8 bases aligning to TRBD2. Trimming took 2 bases from V and 8 from J; bases not matched to a gene: 11. Germline CDR1 reads SGHTA; CDR2 reads FQGNSA. The CDR3 extends over 16 amino acids. CDR3 region: CASSLFSTSGSYEQFF. The CDR3 region has the DNA TGTGCCAGCAGCTTATTTTCAACTAGCGGAAGTTATGAGCAGTTCTTC.

This clone appeared a single time. The chain uses TRBV7-2 and TRBJ2-5, with D hard to call. This CDR3 spans 15 amino acids. Germline CDR1 is SGHTA and CDR2 is FQGNSA. V lost 2 bases, J lost 0 bases, and 10 bases lay in between. The CDR3 region has the DNA TGTGCCAGCAGCTTAATCTGGGCTGACCAAGAGACCCAGTACTTC. Protein: CASSLIWADQETQYF.

V usage is TRBV13 and J usage is TRBJ2-5, with no clear D. Trimming removed 1 base at V and 5 bases at J, with 8 bases between. Per germline, CDR1 PRHDT and CDR2 FYEKMQ (reference sequence). The length of the CDR3 is 13 residues. As DNA, the CDR3 is TGTGCCAGCAGCTTAGCCAGATCGGAGACCCAGTACTTC. The encoded protein is CASSLARSETQYF.

The CDR3 DNA sequence: TGCGCCAGCAGCGATAGCGGGAGAGCAACGGATACGCAGTATTTT. Its protein is CASSDSGRATDTQYF. This chain links TRBV5-1 with TRBJ2-3, with 9 bases lining up with TRBD2. The CDR3 runs to 15 residues. J lost 6 bases, V lost 4 bases, and 9 bases had no gene match. CDR1 is SGHRS, CDR2 YFSETQ, per germline.

The rearrangement links TRBV4-3 to TRBJ2-2, with 8 nucleotides matching TRBD2. The V gene end was trimmed by 5 bases and the J gene end by 5 bases; junction bases not matched to a gene: 1. Germline V gene lookup returns CDR1 LGHNA and CDR2 YSLEER. The length of the CDR3 is 13 residues. CDR3 residues: CASSGLATGELFF. DNA of the CDR3: TGCGCCAGCAGCGGACTAGCTACCGGGGAGCTGTTTTTT.

The chain recombines TRBV6-5 with TRBJ1-2; 8 bases align to TRBD1. V lost 7 bases and J lost 7; bases outside the gene matches: 11. This CDR3 has 14 residues. Germline V gives CDR1 MNHEY, CDR2 SVGAGI. CDR3 amino acids: CASKIQGDFGGYTF. The DNA of the CDR3 is TGTGCCAGCAAGATACAGGGGGATTTTGGTGGCTACACCTTC.

The rearrangement uses TRBV30 and TRBJ2-3; D possibly corresponds to TRBD2 (6 bases). Germline-derived CDR1 and CDR2 are GTSNPN and SVGIG (reference sequence). The V end lost 4 bases, the J end lost 3 bases, and 14 bases lay between the germline ends. The CDR3 is 14 residues long. The CDR3 DNA reads as TGTGCCTGGAATAGGCTAGCGAAAACAGATACGCAGTATTTT. This encodes CAWNRLAKTDTQYF.

This clone has just one count. The chain is built from TRBV6-6 and TRBJ2-1, with D tentatively TRBD2 (6 bases). The CDR3 sequence is 14 residues long. The V end lost 2 bases, the J end lost 9 bases, and 14 bases lay between the germline ends. Germline lookup yields CDR1 MNHNY and CDR2 SVGAGI (reference sequence). The CDR3 bases are TGTGCCAGCAGTTACGGGGCCGGGGGAGCTGAGCAGTTCTTC. It specifies CASSYGAGGAEQFF.

The chain employs TRBV9 and TRBJ2-1, with 7 bases lining up with TRBD2. Germline V gives CDR1 SGDLS, CDR2 YYNGEE. V lost 0 bases to trimming and J lost 13 bases; unmatched junction nucleotides: 10. The CDR3 is made up of 14 amino acids. CDR3 DNA: TGTGCCAGCAGCGTAGGGTCCCTCAGCGGGGTACAGTTCTTC. Protein: CASSVGSLSGVQFF.

This clone has only one observation. CDR3 amino acids: CASSIGAWRADTQYF. Written as DNA, the CDR3 is TGTGCCAGTAGTATTGGGGCGTGGAGGGCAGATACGCAGTATTTT. The V call is TRBV19, the J call TRBJ2-3; D perhaps matches TRBD2 (6 bases). The CDR3 length is 15 residues. V was pared by 3 bases and J by 4 bases, with 14 bases between. Germline-derived CDR1 and CDR2 are LNHDA and SQIVND (reference sequence).

The chain combines TRBV14 with TRBJ2-1; 8 nucleotides match TRBD2. CDR1 is SGHDN, CDR2 FVKESK, per germline. The V gene end was trimmed by 6 bases and the J gene end by 4 bases; junction bases not matched to a gene: 11. The CDR3 spans 16 residues. The CDR3 DNA reads as TGTGCCAGCAGGGAGGGGAGCGGGAGTCAGTACAATGAGCAGTTCTTC. It translates to CASREGSGSQYNEQFF. The full variable domain, with the rest looked up from reference TRBV14 and TRBJ2-1, is EAGVTQFPSHSVIEKGQTVTLRCDPISGHDNLYWYRRVMGKEIKFLLHFVKESKQDESGMPNNRFLAERTGGTYSTLKVQPAELEDSGVYFCASREGSGSQYNEQFFGPGTRLTVL.

The chain couples TRBV19 to TRBJ1-5, with D perhaps TRBD1 (6 bases). The length of the CDR3 is 15 residues. The V end was cut by 2 bases, the J end by 4 bases, with 12 bases between. Per the germline V gene, CDR1 is LNHDA and CDR2 is SQIVND (reference sequence). The CDR3 protein is CASSIRGLENQPQHF. CDR3 nucleotides: TGTGCCAGTAGTATAAGGGGGTTGGAGAATCAGCCCCAGCATTTT.

V is TRBV25-1 and J is TRBJ2-7; no reliable D call. This CDR3 is 14 amino acids long. With 1 base removed from V and 4 bases from J, the gap between germline ends came to 11 bases. Germline-derived CDR1 and CDR2 are MGHDK and SYGVNS. The CDR3 sequence: CASSESPGVYEQYF. CDR3 coding DNA: TGTGCCAGCAGTGAATCGCCAGGCGTATACGAGCAGTACTTC.

The chain employs TRBV30 and TRBJ2-1, with 11 bases lining up with TRBD2. The ends lost 3 bases at V and 6 bases at J; junction bases unmatched: 7. This CDR3 is 15 amino acids long. The germline V gene encodes CDR1 GTSNPN and CDR2 SVGIG (reference sequence). The CDR3 region has the DNA TGTGCCTGGAGGGTAGGACTAGCGGGTAGCAATGAGCAGTTCTTC. Translated, it gives CAWRVGLAGSNEQFF.

The rearrangement joins TRBV9 to TRBJ2-5; 7 bases align to TRBD1. The V and J ends lost 0 bases and 10 bases, in that order; junction bases with no gene match: 6. This CDR3 is built from 13 residues. The V gene's germline CDR1 is SGDLS and CDR2 YYNGEE. DNA for the CDR3: TGTGCCAGCAGCGTAGAGTCTACAGGGGACCAGTACTTC. It yields the protein CASSVESTGDQYF. Complete variable domain (other parts from reference TRBV9 and TRBJ2-5): DSGVTQTPKHLITATGQRVTLRCSPRSGDLSVYWYQQSLDQGLQFLIQYYNGEERAKGNILERFSAQQFPDLHSELNLSSLELGDSALYFCASSVESTGDQYFGPGTRLLVL.

The CDR3 bases are TGTGCCAGCAGCCCGGGACAGGGGTCTAATCAGCCCCAGCATTTT. It is translated as CASSPGQGSNQPQHF. The chain employs TRBV7-9 and TRBJ1-5, with TRBD1 matching over 10 bases. This CDR3 is 15 amino acids long. The junction had 5 bases not matched to a gene; V was cut back by 5 bases and J by 4 bases. CDR1 is SEHNR, CDR2 FQNEAQ, per germline (reference sequence).

The CDR3 protein is CASSYSWGEGVYEQFF. CDR3 DNA: TGTGCCAGCAGTTACTCGTGGGGGGAGGGAGTATATGAGCAGTTCTTC. The chain combines TRBV6-5 with TRBJ2-1, with 7 nucleotides matching TRBD2. V shed 0 bases, J shed 8 bases, and the junction held 10 bases outside the gene matches. The CDR3 runs to 16 residues. CDR1 and CDR2 from the germline V gene are MNHEY and SVGAGI.

The chain has TRBV2 and TRBJ2-7; a possible D gene is TRBD2 (5 bases). The CDR3 runs to 15 residues. Per the germline V gene, CDR1 is SNHLY and CDR2 is FYNNEI. Trimming left V 1 base short and J 5 bases short, with 15 bases between. In nucleotides, the CDR3 is TGTGCCAGCAGTGAAGAAGGACTGTTAATGCACGAGCAGTACTTC. Protein: CASSEEGLLMHEQYF.

The chain recombines TRBV29-1 with TRBJ2-5, with 10 bases that match TRBD2. From germline, CDR1 is SQVTM and CDR2 ANQGSEA. The CDR3 totals 13 residues. The J segment lost 0 bases and the V segment lost 6 bases, leaving 1 base of the junction unmatched. Written as DNA, the CDR3 is TGCAGCGTAGCGGGGGGGAACCAAGAGACCCAGTACTTC. Translated, it gives CSVAGGNQETQYF.

The V call is TRBV6-6, the J call TRBJ2-1; TRBD1 matches at 7 bases. Germline-derived CDR1 and CDR2 are MNHNY and SVGAGI (reference sequence). V lost 5 bases and J lost 6; bases outside the gene matches: 1. The CDR3 totals 12 residues. CDR3 loop: CASSPGGNEQFF. CDR3 nucleotides: TGTGCCAGCAGTCCAGGGGGCAATGAGCAGTTCTTC.

This sequence joins TRBV7-2 and TRBJ2-7; no definite D call. The CDR3 covers 12 residues. Trimming left V 1 base short and J 2 bases short, with 3 bases between. From germline, CDR1 is SGHTA and CDR2 FQGNSA. The CDR3 here is CASSLVTYEQYF. The CDR3 DNA reads as TGTGCCAGCAGCTTAGTTACCTACGAGCAGTACTTC.

The rearrangement joins TRBV5-1 to TRBJ2-3; D is unclear. This CDR3 is 14 amino acids long. Trimming removed 4 bases from V and 1 base from J, with 10 bases in between. From germline, CDR1 is SGHRS and CDR2 YFSETQ. This CDR3 is CASSRQVGTDTQYF. CDR3 sequence (DNA): TGCGCCAGCAGCAGGCAGGTCGGCACAGATACGCAGTATTTT.